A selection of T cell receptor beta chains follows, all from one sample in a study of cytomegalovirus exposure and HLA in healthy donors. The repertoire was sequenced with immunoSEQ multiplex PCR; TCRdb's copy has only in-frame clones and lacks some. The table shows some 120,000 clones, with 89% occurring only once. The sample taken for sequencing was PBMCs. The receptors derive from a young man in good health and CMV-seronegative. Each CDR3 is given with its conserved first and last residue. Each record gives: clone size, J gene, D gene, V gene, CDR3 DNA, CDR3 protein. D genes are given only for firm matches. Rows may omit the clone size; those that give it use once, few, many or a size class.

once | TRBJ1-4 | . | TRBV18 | TGTGCCAGCTCACCACGCCGACAGAGGAATGAAAAACTGTTTTTT | CASSPRRQRNEKLFF
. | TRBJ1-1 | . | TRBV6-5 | TGTGCCAGCAGCGGGGGGGGGAAAGCTTTCTTT | CASSGGGKAFF
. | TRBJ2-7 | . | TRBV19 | TGTGCCAGTAGAAGGGGATGGGGCCTGGACGAGCAGTACTTC | CASRRGWGLDEQYF
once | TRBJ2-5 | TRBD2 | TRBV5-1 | TGCGCCAGCAGCTTCCGGCTAGCGGTCCGAGAGACCCAGTACTTC | CASSFRLAVRETQYF
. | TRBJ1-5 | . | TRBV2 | TGTGCCACCGACCGGGGGAGCAATCAGCCCCAGCATTTT | CATDRGSNQPQHF
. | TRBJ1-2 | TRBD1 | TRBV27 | TGTGCCAGCAGGGCAGGGGGCGGTATCTATGGCTACACCTTC | CASRAGGGIYGYTF
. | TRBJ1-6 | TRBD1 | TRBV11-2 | TGTGCCAGCAGCTTAAGGCGACAGGGGGAGGATTCACCCCTCCACTTT | CASSLRRQGEDSPLHF
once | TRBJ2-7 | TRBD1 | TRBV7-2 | TGTGCCAGCAGCGCAGCCGGGACAGGGGGTTACGAGCAGTACTTC | CASSAAGTGGYEQYF
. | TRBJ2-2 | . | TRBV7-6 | TGTGCCAGCAGCTTAGCGGAGGGCGGGGAGCTGTTTTTT | CASSLAEGGELFF
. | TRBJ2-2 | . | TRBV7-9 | TGTGCCAGCAGCTTAACGGTCCTGGGGCACACCGGGGAGCTGTTTTTT | CASSLTVLGHTGELFF
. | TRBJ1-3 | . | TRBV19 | TGTGCCAGTAGTACGGGTGGGAGTGGAAACACCATATATTTT | CASSTGGSGNTIYF
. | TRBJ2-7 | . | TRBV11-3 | TGTGCCAGCAGCTTAACAGGGTACTACGAGCAGTACTTC | CASSLTGYYEQYF
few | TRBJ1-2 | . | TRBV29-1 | TGCAGCGTGGCCCGGACGGGAGAGGGCTACACCTTC | CSVARTGEGYTF
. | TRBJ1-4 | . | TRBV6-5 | TGTGCCAGCAGTTACGTCGGTTTGGCTAATGAAAAACTGTTTTTT | CASSYVGLANEKLFF
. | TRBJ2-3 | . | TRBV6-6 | TGTGCCAGCAGTTACTCGGGCTATCGCACAGATACGCAGTATTTT | CASSYSGYRTDTQYF
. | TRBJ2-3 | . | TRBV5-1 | TGCGCCAGCAGCGCCGGAGCACTTCGAACAGATACGCAGTATTTT | CASSAGALRTDTQYF
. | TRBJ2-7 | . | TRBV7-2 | TGTGCCAGCGCGCTGTCCTCCTACGAGCAGTACTTC | CASALSSYEQYF
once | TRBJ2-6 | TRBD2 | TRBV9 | TGTGCCAGCAGCTACTCCGGGGGGGTGGCCCTCTCTGGGGCCAACGTCCTGACTTTC | CASSYSGGVALSGANVLTF
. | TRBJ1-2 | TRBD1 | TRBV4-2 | TGTGCCAGCAGCCAGACGGCAGGGGGCAACTATGGCTACACCTTC | CASSQTAGGNYGYTF
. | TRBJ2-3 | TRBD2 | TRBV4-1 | TGCGCCAGCAGCCCAGGAGCCCGGGGGGCAGATACGCAGTATTTT | CASSPGARGADTQYF
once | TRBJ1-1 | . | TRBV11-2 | TGTGCCAGCAGCTTAGTTCTGGCAGGGAAGATGAACACTGAAGCTTTCTTT | CASSLVLAGKMNTEAFF
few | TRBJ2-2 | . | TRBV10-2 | TGCGCCAGCAGTGCCTCAGGGACCGGGGAGCTGTTTTTT | CASSASGTGELFF
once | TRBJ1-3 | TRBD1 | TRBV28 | TGTGCCAGCAGTTTATGGTCAGGGGGCCGAAACACCATATATTTT | CASSLWSGGRNTIYF
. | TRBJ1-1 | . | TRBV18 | TGTGCCAGCTCACCAAGGGAGGGAAGGGCGGACACTGAAGCTTTCTTT | CASSPREGRADTEAFF
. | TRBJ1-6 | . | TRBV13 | TGTGCCAGCAGTACCCGATCTTGGGGGGGAGGAACCTATAATTCACCCCTCCACTTT | CASSTRSWGGGTYNSPLHF
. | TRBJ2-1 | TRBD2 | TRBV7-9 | TGTGCCAGCAGCTTTGTAGCGGGGGGGCTGAATGAGCAGTTCTTC | CASSFVAGGLNEQFF
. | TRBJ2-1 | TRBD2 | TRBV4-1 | TGCGCCAGCAGCTTAACGACTAGCGGGGGCTACAATGAGCAGTTCTTC | CASSLTTSGGYNEQFF
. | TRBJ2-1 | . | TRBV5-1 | TGCGCCAGCAGCTTGGTTGGTGGGGGGAGGACCTACAATGAGCAGTTCTTC | CASSLVGGGRTYNEQFF
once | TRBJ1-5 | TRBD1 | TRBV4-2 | TGTGCCAGCAGCCAAGAGGGCGGCAGGGGGTCACCCCAGCATTTT | CASSQEGGRGSPQHF
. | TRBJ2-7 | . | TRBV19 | TGTGCCAGTAGACAAGGGCAGGGCCCATACGAGCAGTACTTC | CASRQGQGPYEQYF
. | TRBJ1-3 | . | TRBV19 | TGTGCCAGTAACCCGGACTGGAGCTCTGGAAACACCATATATTTT | CASNPDWSSGNTIYF
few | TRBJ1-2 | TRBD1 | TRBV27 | TGTGCCAGCAGTTTATCGGGACAGGGATATGGCTACACCTTC | CASSLSGQGYGYTF
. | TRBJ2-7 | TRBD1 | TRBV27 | TGTGCCAGCCGATCGGGACAGGGATTCTCCTACGAGCAGTACTTC | CASRSGQGFSYEQYF
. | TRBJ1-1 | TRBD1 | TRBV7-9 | TGTGCCAGCAGCAACGCGGGACAGCCAAACACTGAAGCTTTCTTT | CASSNAGQPNTEAFF
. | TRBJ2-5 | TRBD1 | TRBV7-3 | TGTGCCAGCAGCCCAAGGGACAGGGGTGGTCCGGAGACCCAGTACTTC | CASSPRDRGGPETQYF
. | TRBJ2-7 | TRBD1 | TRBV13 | TGTGCCAGCAGCTATTCGGGACAGGGCTACGAGCAGTACTTC | CASSYSGQGYEQYF
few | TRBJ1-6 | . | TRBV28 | TGTGCCAGCAGTTTGAAAGGGGCCAGGAATTCACCCCTCCACTTT | CASSLKGARNSPLHF
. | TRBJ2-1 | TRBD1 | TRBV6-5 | TGTGCCAGCAGCTGGAGGGACAGGATTTACAATGAGCAGTTCTTC | CASSWRDRIYNEQFF
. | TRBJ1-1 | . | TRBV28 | TGTGCCAGCAGTTTAATCCAAAACACTGAAGCTTTCTTT | CASSLIQNTEAFF
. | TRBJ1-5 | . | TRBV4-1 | TGCGCCAGCAGCCGAGGGACGGGACTTAGCAATCAGCCCCAGCATTTT | CASSRGTGLSNQPQHF
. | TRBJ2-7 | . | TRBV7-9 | TGTGCCAGCAGTTCCTCTTCCTACGAGCAGTACTTC | CASSSSSYEQYF
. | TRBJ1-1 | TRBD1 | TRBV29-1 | TGCAGCGTAACAGGGACAGGGAGCCCCACTGAAGCTTTCTTT | CSVTGTGSPTEAFF
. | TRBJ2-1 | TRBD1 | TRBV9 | TGTGCCAGCAGCGAAGACAGGGAGTCCTACAATGAGCAGTTCTTC | CASSEDRESYNEQFF
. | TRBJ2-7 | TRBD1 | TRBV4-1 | TGCGCCAGCAGCCGCGCGACCGGGACAGGGACCTACGAGCAGTACTTC | CASSRATGTGTYEQYF
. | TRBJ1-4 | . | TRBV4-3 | TGCGCCAGCAGCAACTCACAGGGAAGATATGAAAAACTGTTTTTT | CASSNSQGRYEKLFF
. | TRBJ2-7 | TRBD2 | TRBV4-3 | TGCGCCAGCAGCCAAGAAGGAGCGGGGGGCCCTGGTTACGAGCAGTACTTC | CASSQEGAGGPGYEQYF
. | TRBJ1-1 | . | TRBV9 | TGTGCCAGCAGCGTAGTGTCAGGGCGAACTGAAGCTTTCTTT | CASSVVSGRTEAFF
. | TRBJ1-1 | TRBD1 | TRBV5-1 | TGCGCCAGCAGCTTGGTGTACAGGGGGCGGAGGGACACTGAAGCTTTCTTT | CASSLVYRGRRDTEAFF
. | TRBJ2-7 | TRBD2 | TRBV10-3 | TGTGCCATCAGTGACACTAGCGGGGATTACGAGCAGTACTTC | CAISDTSGDYEQYF
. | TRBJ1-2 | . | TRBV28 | TGTGCCAGCAGTCCCCCCGGGGTGAGAGCTAACTATGGCTACACCTTC | CASSPPGVRANYGYTF
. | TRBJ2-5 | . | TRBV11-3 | TGTGCCAGCAGCTTAGACCCTTTGGAGACCCAGTACTTC | CASSLDPLETQYF
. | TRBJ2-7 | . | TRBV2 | TGTGCCAGCACCTACAGGACTAAAAGCTCCTACGAGCAGTACTTC | CASTYRTKSSYEQYF
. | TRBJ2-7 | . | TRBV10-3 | TGTGCCATCAGTGACGGACTGGGCGAGCAGTACTTC | CAISDGLGEQYF
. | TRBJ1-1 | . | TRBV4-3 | TGCGCCAGCAGCCACGCACAGGGCCTATATACCACTGAAGCTTTCTTT | CASSHAQGLYTTEAFF
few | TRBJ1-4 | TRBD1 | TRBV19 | TGTGCCAGTAGTACAGACAGGGCCCCTAATGAAAAACTGTTTTTT | CASSTDRAPNEKLFF
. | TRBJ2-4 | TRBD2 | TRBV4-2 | TGTGCCAGCAGCCAAGATGCCAGCGGGGCAAACATTCAGTACTTC | CASSQDASGANIQYF